Shown below are 20 T cell receptor beta chains from a single sample sequenced in a study of T cell repertoires in cytomegalovirus infection. TCRdb ran MiXCR on the reads and lists one entry per CDR3 protein. The data hold about 310,000 distinct CDR3 sequences, with roughly a sixth observed a single time. Material for sequencing was PBMCs. These TCRs come from a human donor in good health (CMV status not recorded). Some clones in this sample may be carry-over from other donors' samples.

This clonotype was observed once. The CDR3: CASNEGNSGGSQFF. The CDR3 DNA follows: TGTGCCAGCAACGAAGGGAATAGCGGGGGGTCACAGTTCTTC. The rearrangement links TRBV2 to TRBJ2-1; the match to TRBD2 covers 10 bases. Per germline, CDR1 SNHLY and CDR2 FYNNEI. The CDR3 spans 14 residues. Germline trimming cut 7 bases from V and 13 bases from J; bases unmatched to any gene: 13.

This clonotype was seen only a few times. The chain couples TRBV6-6 to TRBJ2-2; weak D call: TRBD1 (6 bases). CDR1 MNHNY and CDR2 SVGAGI come from the germline V gene (reference sequence). V was shortened by 0 bases and J by 1 base, with 15 bases between the two germline ends. The CDR3 loop spans 18 amino acids. The chain's CDR3 is CASSYSTGTSWNTGELFF. The CDR3 bases are TGTGCCAGCAGTTACTCGACTGGGACAAGTTGGAACACCGGGGAGCTGTTTTTT.

This clonotype has at least ten counts. The chain links TRBV19 to TRBJ2-3; 8 bases fit TRBD1. Germline CDR1 LNHDA, CDR2 SQIVND (reference sequence). V shed 3 bases, J shed 2 bases, and the junction held 7 bases outside the gene matches. This CDR3 has 16 amino acids. CDR3 amino acids: CASSIPDRGATDTQYF. The CDR3 DNA follows: TGTGCCAGTAGTATCCCCGACAGGGGTGCCACAGATACGCAGTATTTT.

This clonotype was picked up a small number of times. The chain carries TRBV6-6 and TRBJ2-1; 10 bases are shared with TRBD1. Trimming cost V 2 bases and J 9 bases; bases outside gene matches: 4. The CDR3 runs to 14 residues. The germline V gene encodes CDR1 MNHNY and CDR2 SVGAGI (reference sequence). CDR3 in DNA: TGTGCCAGCAGTTACCTGACAGGGGGCGTTGAGCAGTTCTTC. It specifies CASSYLTGGVEQFF.

This clonotype was detected ten times or more. The gene calls are TRBV7-9 and TRBJ1-1, with D perhaps matching TRBD1 (5 bases). The length of the CDR3 is 15 residues. Trimming shortened V by 4 bases and J by 4 bases, and 16 bases separated the two germline ends. Germline assignment: CDR1 SEHNR and CDR2 FQNEAQ (reference sequence). CDR3 in DNA: TGTGCCAGCAGCTATGGGACCGGGTTAGGCACTGAAGCTTTCTTT. Its protein product is CASSYGTGLGTEAFF.

This clonotype was seen repeatedly, ten times or more. The chain employs TRBV28 and TRBJ2-4; perhaps TRBD2 as D (5 bases). The V gene's germline CDR1 is MDHEN and CDR2 SYDVKM. V was shortened by 3 bases and J by 9 bases, with 21 bases between the two germline ends. The CDR3 length is 16 residues. The CDR3, as DNA: TGTGCCAGCAGTTTGGGTTGGTCGGAAGCGGTAGCCATTCAGTACTTC. Amino acid sequence: CASSLGWSEAVAIQYF. Looking up the rest from reference TRBV28 and TRBJ2-4 gives the full variable domain: DVKVTQSSRYLVKRTGEKVFLECVQDMDHENMFWYRQDPGLGLRLIYFSYDVKMKEKGDIPEGYSVSREKKERFSLILESASTNQTSMYLCASSLGWSEAVAIQYFGAGTRLSVL.

This clonotype was seen a handful of times. The gene calls are TRBV28 and TRBJ1-3; D gene ambiguous. Per germline, CDR1 MDHEN and CDR2 SYDVKM. The CDR3 sequence is 14 residues long. V was pared by 3 bases and J by 4 bases, with 10 bases between. Here the CDR3 DNA reads TGTGCCAGCAGTTTCCCCCGCCAAGGAAACACCATATATTTT. Protein: CASSFPRQGNTIYF.

At least ten counts were recorded for this clonotype. This rearrangement joins TRBV6-5 to TRBJ2-5; D may be TRBD1 (6 bases). This CDR3 is 16 amino acids long. Trimming removed 0 bases at V and 4 bases at J, with 15 bases between. In germline, CDR1 is MNHEY, CDR2 SVGAGI. The CDR3 nucleotides read TGTGCCAGCAGTTACTCTGGGGGCCGAAATGGAGAGACCCAGTACTTC. The encoded protein is CASSYSGGRNGETQYF.

This clonotype has just a few counts. This rearrangement joins TRBV7-3 to TRBJ2-7; D unresolved. The V end was cut by 5 bases, the J end by 5 bases, with 10 bases between. CDR1 is SGHTA and CDR2 is FQGTGA in the germline V gene. This CDR3 comprises 12 residues. CDR3 DNA: TGTGCCAGCAGCCCCGGGCCTAACGAGCAGTACTTC. It translates to CASSPGPNEQYF.

This clonotype turned up a few times. The V and J genes are TRBV4-3 and TRBJ1-2; 9 bases are shared with TRBD1. Germline CDR1 reads LGHNA; CDR2 reads YSLEER. The CDR3 has 15 amino acids. Trimming at V came to 0 bases and at J to 7 bases, leaving 6 bases not matched to a gene. CDR3 sequence (DNA): TGCGCCAGCAGCCAAGATCTGCAGGACAGGGGTGGCTACACCTTC. Its protein is CASSQDLQDRGGYTF.

This clonotype was detected ten times or more. The chain couples TRBV7-2 to TRBJ1-3; D gene unclear. V shed 5 bases and J shed 2 bases, with 13 bases lying between them. Germline CDR1 SGHTA, CDR2 FQGNSA. This CDR3 is 15 amino acids long. The CDR3 is CASSAVGEPGNTIYF. As DNA, the CDR3 is TGTGCCAGCAGCGCAGTCGGGGAGCCTGGAAACACCATATATTTT.

Many counts were recorded for this clonotype. The J gene is TRBJ2-7, the V gene TRBV12-3 or TRBV12-4; 10 bases agree with TRBD1. This CDR3 is 13 amino acids long. V shed 8 bases and J 3 bases; nucleotides not matched to a gene: 4. In DNA form, the CDR3 reads TGTGCCAGCGCGTGGGACAGGGGCTACGAGCAGTACTTC. Its translation is CASAWDRGYEQYF.

V usage is TRBV29-1 and J usage is TRBJ2-3, with 7 bases that match TRBD1. Per the germline V gene, CDR1 is SQVTM and CDR2 is ANQGSEA. With 6 bases clipped from V and 2 bases from J, the junction kept 5 bases outside the gene matches. CDR3 length: 13 amino acids. DNA for the CDR3: TGCAGCGTACAGGGGCTGTACACAGATACGCAGTATTTT. Translating it yields CSVQGLYTDTQYF.

Concerning this clonotype itself: The germline gene is not matched at one end of the junction; a read error may be the cause. The CDR3 loop is CASSLGGGMDNEAFF. The CDR3 region has the DNA TGTGCCAGCAGCTTAGGCGGGGGCATGGACAATGAAGCCTTCTTT. The rearrangement joins TRBV7-2 to TRBJ1-1, with D possibly TRBD1 on 6 matching bases. CDR1 is SGHTA, CDR2 FQGNSA, per germline. This CDR3 has 15 amino acids.

This clonotype was seen many times. The chain has TRBV10-3 and TRBJ1-2, with 7 bases lining up with TRBD1. V shed 3 bases, J shed 1 base, and the junction held 2 bases outside the gene matches. CDR1 is ENHRY, CDR2 SYGVKD, per germline. This CDR3 contains 14 residues. CDR3 in DNA: TGTGCCATCAGTGACAACAGGGGTAACTATGGCTACACCTTC. This gives the protein CAISDNRGNYGYTF.

The J gene is TRBJ1-1, the V gene TRBV6-6; D is ambiguous. Germline CDR1 MNHNY, CDR2 SVGAGI (reference sequence). V dropped 2 bases and J dropped 1 base, with 8 bases sitting between them. The CDR3 totals 14 residues. The CDR3 nucleotides are TGTGCCAGCAGTTACCCACACCGGAACACTGAAGCTTTCTTT. Amino acid sequence: CASSYPHRNTEAFF.

This clonotype was seen more than once but under ten times. This sequence joins TRBV28 and TRBJ1-1; no firm D call. The CDR3 is 14 residues long. The germline V and J ends were trimmed by 6 bases and 4 bases, with 15 bases remaining between them. Germline loops: CDR1 MDHEN, CDR2 SYDVKM. The CDR3 reads CASSGSEKGTEAFF. The CDR3 nucleotides are TGTGCCAGCAGCGGCTCCGAAAAGGGCACTGAAGCTTTCTTT.

This clonotype occurred a few times. The chain is built from TRBV18 and TRBJ2-5; TRBD2 might be the D (6 bases). Trimming took off 8 bases at V and 2 bases at J, with 9 bases between the two ends. Germline CDR1 reads KGHSH; CDR2 reads LQKENI. The CDR3 has 12 amino acids. In nucleotides, the CDR3 is TGTGCCAGCCTCCGGGAGCAAGAGACCCAGTACTTC. This codes for CASLREQETQYF.

This clonotype was picked up a small number of times. This sequence joins TRBV29-1 and TRBJ2-1; D gene uncertain. The CDR3 has 13 amino acids. CDR1 is SQVTM and CDR2 is ANQGSEA in the germline V gene. Trimming took off 3 bases at V and 6 bases at J, with 12 bases between the two ends. Here the CDR3 reads CSVDRQTPNEQFF. The CDR3 region has the DNA TGCAGCGTTGATCGGCAGACCCCCAATGAGCAGTTCTTC.

The chain recombines TRBV10-3 with TRBJ2-5; 12 positions agree with TRBD2. Germline values: CDR1 ENHRY, CDR2 SYGVKD. The V gene end was trimmed by 6 bases and the J gene end by 3 bases; junction bases not matched to a gene: 8. CDR3 length equals 16 residues. The CDR3 loop reads CAIRSASGGAEETQYF. The CDR3 DNA follows: TGTGCCATCAGGAGCGCTAGCGGGGGGGCGGAAGAGACCCAGTACTTC.